This T cell receptor (beta chain) is from a study of blood T cells in healthy people across ages. Overall study findings and caveats: Older individuals had lower TCR beta diversity per million T cells (the decline was roughly linear).

As concerns this clonotype: Its antigen is as yet unknown. Just one base apart from a much larger clone, this may be a read error.

Combining a sample-barcoded 5' primer with a J-beta primer mix, a second PCR ran for roughly 6 to 11 cycles. In TCRdb, the 5' RACE reads were re-called with MiXCR into one record per CDR3 protein. The data show nearly 800,000 distinct CDR3 sequences, with roughly three fifths seen just once and roughly 24% held by the top ten. Collection of 8.5 to 10 milliliters of peripheral blood was performed for each donor. Trimming took off 7 bases at V and 3 bases at J, with 14 bases between the two ends. CDR1 and CDR2 from the germline V gene are SGHRS and YFSETQ. The CDR3 has 13 amino acids. The sample consisted of blood. The origin of this receptor is a man aged 40-49 years in good health. The V and J genes are TRBV5-1 and TRBJ2-7; no clear D gene. The CDR3 here is CASGSPDGYEQYF. CDR3 in DNA: TGCGCCAGCGGCTCACCGGACGGCTACGAGCAGTACTTC.